This T cell receptor (beta chain) was found in a study of blood T cell repertoires in COVID-19. Study-level background: Italy, Spain and the United States were the sources of the convalescent and acute COVID-19 samples. PBMCs, B-cell-depleted T cells, or T cells provided the cDNA or gDNA that made up the material.

V was shortened by 0 bases and J by 1 base, with 13 bases between the two germline ends. The germline CDR1 and CDR2 sequences are SGHRS and YFSETQ. This CDR3 is built from 17 residues. Original processing methods: Reference gene primer amplification gave nucleated cell count estimates. The protocol was immunoSEQ multiplex PCR, while the TCRdb copy is restricted to in-frame clones and leaves out a portion. Clone size and V and J calls were adopted from that table, with D and trimming inferred from the DNA. The sample records about 130,000 clones, about four fifths being singletons. The sample comprised peripheral blood. The receptor was derived from a man aged 40-49 years with active or convalescent COVID-19. This sequence joins TRBV5-1 and TRBJ2-2; D is possibly TRBD1 (6 bases). CDR3 region: CASSLEGPGENTGELFF. The CDR3 DNA follows: TGCGCCAGCAGCTTGGAGGGTCCAGGGGAGAACACCGGGGAGCTGTTTTTT.